Below are 25 T cell receptor beta chains sequenced from a single sample in a study of blood T cell repertoires in COVID-19. TCRdb's table, derived via immunoSEQ multiplex PCR, lists solely in-frame clones and lacks some. In the table there are 85,000 to 100,000 clones, approximately 86% of which are singletons. The specimen sequenced was peripheral blood. The receptors here all came from a man between 60 and 75 years old with acute or convalescent COVID-19.

The chain recombines TRBV3-1 (or the pseudogene TRBV3-2) with TRBJ1-2; no firm D call. Per germline, CDR1 LGHDT and CDR2 YNNKEL (reference sequence). This CDR3 is built from 16 residues. V was trimmed by 0 bases and J by 6 bases, leaving 17 bases between them. The CDR3 protein is CASSQDVVGVSNGYTF. The CDR3 bases are TGTGCCAGCAGCCAAGACGTCGTCGGGGTTTCGAATGGCTACACCTTC.

The chain carries TRBV5-1 and TRBJ2-3; 8 bases match TRBD1. J gave up 0 bases and V 0 bases, and 12 bases lay outside the gene matches. Per the germline V gene, CDR1 is SGHRS and CDR2 is YFSETQ. The CDR3 is made up of 19 amino acids. Here the CDR3 reads CASSLGDRGPLGSTDTQYF. In DNA form, the CDR3 reads TGCGCCAGCAGCTTGGGAGACAGGGGACCCTTGGGCAGCACAGATACGCAGTATTTT. Full variable domain (remainder filled in from reference TRBV5-1 and TRBJ2-3): KAGVTQTPRYLIKTRGQQVTLSCSPISGHRSVSWYQQTPGQGLQFLFEYFSETQRNKGNFPGRFSGRQFSNSRSEMNVSTLELGDSALYLCASSLGDRGPLGSTDTQYFGPGTRLTVL.

The chain joins TRBV14 to TRBJ1-6; D remains unclear. The length of the CDR3 is 16 residues. Looked up from germline, CDR1 is SGHDN and CDR2 is FVKESK. V lost 2 bases, J lost 2 bases, and 10 bases lay in between. The chain's CDR3 is CASSQQSPAYNSPLHF. For the CDR3, the DNA is TGTGCCAGCAGCCAACAAAGCCCGGCCTATAATTCACCCCTCCACTTT. Drawing the rest from reference TRBV14 and TRBJ1-6, the complete variable domain is EAGVTQFPSHSVIEKGQTVTLRCDPISGHDNLYWYRRVMGKEIKFLLHFVKESKQDESGMPNNRFLAERTGGTYSTLKVQPAELEDSGVYFCASSQQSPAYNSPLHFGNGTRLTVT.

This sequence joins TRBV5-1 and TRBJ1-2; 8 nucleotides match TRBD1. The trim removed 0 bases at V and 2 bases at J, leaving 0 bases unmatched. The CDR3 has 14 residues. The germline gives CDR1 SGHRS, CDR2 YFSETQ. The CDR3 DNA reads as TGCGCCAGCAGCTTGGGACAGGGGAACTATGGCTACACCTTC. Residues: CASSLGQGNYGYTF. The whole variable domain, remainder taken from reference TRBV5-1 and TRBJ1-2, is KAGVTQTPRYLIKTRGQQVTLSCSPISGHRSVSWYQQTPGQGLQFLFEYFSETQRNKGNFPGRFSGRQFSNSRSEMNVSTLELGDSALYLCASSLGQGNYGYTFGSGTRLTVV.

The chain recombines TRBV13 with TRBJ2-7, with D hard to call. The CDR3 length is 13 residues. V lost 2 bases to trimming and J lost 2 bases, with 7 bases between them. CDR1 is PRHDT, CDR2 FYEKMQ, per germline (reference sequence). The CDR3 is CASSLSAAYEQYF. Written as DNA, the CDR3 is TGTGCCAGCAGCTTAAGTGCGGCCTACGAGCAGTACTTC. Together with reference TRBV13 and TRBJ2-7, the CDR3 gives the full variable domain: AAGVIQSPRHLIKEKRETATLKCYPIPRHDTVYWYQQGPGQDPQFLISFYEKMQSDKGSIPDRFSAQQFSDYHSELNMSSLELGDSALYFCASSLSAAYEQYFGPGTRLTVT.

This sequence joins TRBV7-2 and TRBJ1-2, with 8 bases lining up with TRBD1. The J segment lost 0 bases and the V segment lost 5 bases, leaving 11 bases of the junction unmatched. Germline V lookup: CDR1 SGHTA, CDR2 FQGNSA. The CDR3 sequence is 17 residues long. CDR3 DNA: TGTGCCAGCAGCCAAGTGGGGACAGGCAAAGCTAACTATGGCTACACCTTC. Its translation: CASSQVGTGKANYGYTF.

The chain employs TRBV5-4 and TRBJ1-2; 8 positions agree with TRBD1. Germline loops: CDR1 SGHNT, CDR2 YYREEE (reference sequence). Trimming at V came to 5 bases and at J to 6 bases, leaving 6 bases not matched to a gene. This CDR3 comprises 13 residues. CDR3 nucleotides: TGTGCCAGCAGTCCTGGACAGGGACATGGCTACACCTTC. Residues: CASSPGQGHGYTF.

V usage is TRBV5-1 and J usage is TRBJ2-3, with D tentatively TRBD2 (6 bases). Germline CDR1 is SGHRS and CDR2 is YFSETQ. This CDR3 is 13 amino acids long. V was trimmed by 7 bases and J by 4 bases, leaving 13 bases between them. CDR3 nucleotides: TGCGCCAGCGCGACTAGTACCTCAGATACGCAGTATTTT. Translated, it gives CASATSTSDTQYF.

A few counts support this clone. The rearrangement joins TRBV4-3 to TRBJ2-7; tentatively, D is TRBD2 (6 bases). CDR1 and CDR2 (germline): LGHNA, YSLEER. This CDR3 is 18 amino acids long. Between the trimmed V and J ends, which lost 4 bases and 6 bases, there was a span of 28 bases. CDR3 nucleotides: TGCGCCAGCAGCCGAGCTACTAGCTTTGGGGGTTCAAGCAGCGAGCAGTACTTC. Residues: CASSRATSFGGSSSEQYF.

This chain joins TRBV6-5 and TRBJ1-5; D not certain. Germline values: CDR1 MNHEY, CDR2 SVGAGI. The V and J ends lost 5 bases and 2 bases respectively, with 13 bases between them. The CDR3 has 15 residues. The CDR3 DNA sequence: TGTGCCAGCAGTCGACGGGATGGGGGCAATCAGCCCCAGCATTTT. Amino acid sequence: CASSRRDGGNQPQHF.

The chain joins TRBV6-5 to TRBJ2-3; TRBD2 agrees at 7 bases. This CDR3 contains 16 residues. The V and J ends lost 0 bases and 2 bases, in that order; junction bases with no gene match: 5. Germline loops: CDR1 MNHEY, CDR2 SVGAGI. The CDR3 here is CASSYSKAGVTDTQYF. The DNA for the CDR3 is TGTGCCAGCAGTTACTCGAAGGCGGGGGTCACAGATACGCAGTATTTT.

The chain employs TRBV5-8 and TRBJ1-1, with TRBD1 as a possible D gene (5 bases). V was clipped by 2 bases and J by 7 bases, with 15 bases between them. The germline gives CDR1 SGHTS, CDR2 YDEGEE. The CDR3 has 14 residues. In DNA form, the CDR3 reads TGTGCCAGCAGCTTCAGAATGGGGGGGGTTGAAGCTTTCTTT. Its translation: CASSFRMGGVEAFF.

The rearrangement links TRBV5-1 to TRBJ2-5, with 10 positions matching TRBD2. The CDR3 runs to 16 residues. The junction had 8 bases not matched to a gene; V was cut back by 4 bases and J by 2 bases. The germline CDR1 and CDR2 sequences are SGHRS and YFSETQ. Written as DNA, the CDR3 is TGCGCCAGCAGCCCCGCATGGACTAGCGGACAAGAGACCCAGTACTTC. Its translation: CASSPAWTSGQETQYF.

CDR3 amino acids: CSVAGGSNQPQHF. CDR3 nucleotide sequence: TGCAGCGTTGCGGGTGGGAGCAATCAGCCCCAGCATTTT. The chain employs TRBV29-1 and TRBJ1-5; no firm D call. CDR3 length: 13 amino acids. The germline CDR1 and CDR2 sequences are SQVTM and ANQGSEA. Trimming removed 4 bases from V and 1 base from J, with 8 bases in between.

V usage is TRBV12-3 or TRBV12-4 and J usage is TRBJ2-7; 7 positions agree with TRBD2. This CDR3 has 12 amino acids. V dropped 5 bases and J dropped 6; count of bases not matched to a gene: 4. CDR3: CASSPLAFEQYF. Written as DNA, the CDR3 is TGTGCCAGCAGTCCACTAGCGTTCGAGCAGTACTTC.

A single count supports this clone. V is TRBV7-8 and J is TRBJ2-1, with D possibly matching TRBD2 (5 bases). V lost 7 bases, J lost 5 bases, and 21 bases lay in between. The CDR3 extends over 16 amino acids. CDR1 is SGHVS and CDR2 is FQNEAQ in the germline V gene. In DNA form, the CDR3 reads TGTGCCAGCACCTACACCCGGGATCAGCCGAACAATGAGCAGTTCTTC. This encodes CASTYTRDQPNNEQFF.

V is TRBV7-6 and J is TRBJ2-3; D call uncertain. This CDR3 has 12 residues. The V gene lost 5 bases and the J gene lost 2 bases, with 5 bases spanning the gap. The V gene's germline CDR1 is SGHVS and CDR2 FNYEAQ. CDR3: CASSPHTDTQYF. For the CDR3, the DNA is TGTGCCAGCAGCCCACACACAGATACGCAGTATTTT.

V gene TRBV30 combines with J gene TRBJ2-5, with 10 bases matching TRBD2. The CDR3 sequence is 16 residues long. V lost 2 bases and J lost 2; bases outside the gene matches: 8. CDR1 is GTSNPN, CDR2 SVGIG, per germline (reference sequence). The CDR3 DNA reads TGTGCCTGGAGTAGTAGCGGGGGGCACCGACAAGAGACCCAGTACTTC. It yields the protein CAWSSSGGHRQETQYF.

The chain combines TRBV18 with TRBJ2-1, with a possible D match to TRBD2 (5 bases). Trimming shortened V by 2 bases and J by 8 bases, and 19 bases separated the two germline ends. This CDR3 is 16 amino acids long. In germline, CDR1 is KGHSH, CDR2 LQKENI. The CDR3: CASSPISGALRYEQFF. As DNA, the CDR3 is TGTGCCAGCTCACCAATCAGCGGAGCCCTTCGGTATGAGCAGTTCTTC.

The chain has TRBV6-5 and TRBJ2-7, with no clear D. The ends were cut back, 4 bases at V and 5 bases at J, with 9 bases in the middle. Germline V gene lookup returns CDR1 MNHEY and CDR2 SVGAGI. This CDR3 comprises 12 residues. The CDR3 loop reads CASSSLRDEQYF. CDR3 in DNA: TGTGCCAGCAGTTCGCTGCGAGACGAGCAGTACTTC.

The chain joins TRBV5-1 to TRBJ2-7, with D tentatively TRBD1 (8 bases). V gave up 5 bases and J gave up 4 bases, with 19 bases separating them. Germline V lookup: CDR1 SGHRS, CDR2 YFSETQ. The CDR3 totals 15 residues. The CDR3 DNA reads TGCGCCAGCAGTCCTTCGGGGGGACAGGAATACGAGCAGTACTTC. It is translated as CASSPSGGQEYEQYF.

The chain recombines TRBV6-5 with TRBJ2-4; TRBD1 agrees at 8 bases. V lost 6 bases to trimming and J lost 1 base; unmatched junction nucleotides: 5. CDR1 MNHEY and CDR2 SVGAGI come from the germline V gene. The CDR3 has 15 amino acids. CDR3 bases: TGTGCCAGCAGGCAGGGGGCGAGTGCCAAAAACATTCAGTACTTC. Its translation: CASRQGASAKNIQYF.

V and J are TRBV7-2 and TRBJ1-1, with unresolved D. CDR3 length: 16 residues. CDR1 and CDR2 (germline): SGHTA, FQGNSA. V lost 2 bases, J lost 1 base, and 14 bases lay in between. The CDR3 is CASSLLIRLGNTEAFF. The CDR3 DNA reads TGTGCCAGCAGCTTACTGATCAGGCTTGGGAACACTGAAGCTTTCTTT.

The chain combines TRBV19 with TRBJ1-1, with 8 bases aligning to TRBD1. CDR3 length: 16 residues. Germline V lookup: CDR1 LNHDA, CDR2 SQIVND (reference sequence). V shed 2 bases, J shed 7 bases, and the junction held 12 bases outside the gene matches. In nucleotides, the CDR3 is TGTGCCAGTAGTATACCCGCCAGGGGGCGGAAAAGTGAAGCTTTCTTT. Translated, it gives CASSIPARGRKSEAFF.

V and J are TRBV19 and TRBJ1-6, with a tentative D call TRBD1 (5 bases). CDR1 and CDR2 from the germline V gene are LNHDA and SQIVND (reference sequence). This CDR3 spans 15 amino acids. V was cut by 3 bases and J by 6 bases, with 12 bases left in between. The CDR3 sequence is CASSIGGASNSPLHF. CDR3 coding DNA: TGTGCCAGTAGTATCGGAGGGGCGAGTAATTCACCCCTCCACTTT.